This T cell receptor (beta chain) came from a study of cytomegalovirus exposure and HLA in healthy donors (dated 2017 in TCRdb). With regard to the full study: An earlier analysis of roughly 570 of the donors reported around 280 Gb of sequence data and 117 million unique TCR beta sequences obtained from roughly 170 million T cells. An early release that covered roughly 600 HLA-typed donors contained about 300 gigabases of sequencing data and 85 million to 100 million unique TCR sequences. Of the roughly 430 genotyped donors, 65% to 90% fell in the genetic ancestry cluster associated with self-reported Caucasian donors. The study aimed to test whether cataloging public T cell receptors could reveal signatures of past pathogen exposure. The T cell repertoires of roughly 660 subjects were profiled by immunosequencing and related to cytomegalovirus serostatus. In addition to the first cohort of several hundred subjects, a separate validation cohort of 120 different subjects was used. High-throughput TCR immunosequencing, statistical association of individual TCRs with disease status, and machine learning were combined to predict cytomegalovirus infection status. A later analysis re-examined previously published TCR beta repertoires from 500 to 700 donors and added high-resolution HLA genotyping to investigate patterns of TCR occurrence. Rather than drawing on any new phenotypic data, the later analysis identified candidate immune exposures from TCR beta sequences and the way those sequences occurred across donors. To decide whether each TCR beta V gene segment behaved as functional or pseudogenic, an earlier analysis of 587 of the donors relied on high-throughput TCR beta sequencing. Alongside the repertoire data, information on donor age, sex, ethnicity and CMV serostatus was compiled. A later genetic analysis used genome-wide SNP genotypes for about 60% of the roughly 700 donors, treating that subset as a discovery cohort. All discovery cohort repertoires had been generated using a single sequencing platform. Class I and class II HLA loci were covered by the typing at four-digit resolution. Typing coverage differed by locus: A, B, C, DRB1 and DQB1 were typed in roughly 629-630 donors, DQA1 in approximately 520, DPA1 in some 570, and DPB1 in just under 480. Because of strong linkage in the cohort, roughly five DR-DQ haplotypes were treated as single units for association and clustering. Across about 370 genotyped donors of the cohort, an average of about 250,000 unique TCR beta nucleotide sequences per donor were sequenced, and 15% to 20% of those sequences were non-productive.

The library was generated by the immunoSEQ multiplex PCR assay. For the multiplex PCR, a mixture combining 60 forward primers for TCR Vbeta segments and 13 reverse primers for TCR Jbeta segments was used. Amplification of the CDR3 region of rearranged TCR beta genes was performed with a multiplex PCR assay on genomic DNA. Amplified TCR beta libraries were sequenced as 87-base-pair reads on the Illumina HiSeq System. As for the authors' bioinformatics: A later analysis tallied approximately 87 million unique TCR beta chains across the approximately 670 repertoires, and approximately 9.9 million of those chains were shared by two or more donors. Raw reads were error-corrected and collapsed into unique sequences with a nearest-neighbor algorithm that merged closely related sequences to remove PCR and sequencing errors. CDR3 sequences were aligned to IMGT reference sequences to assign V, D and J gene segments. Each retained sequence needed at least a six-nucleotide match to both a V gene segment and a J gene segment. Rearrangements were classified as productive when the CDR3 lacked stop codons and remained in frame with V and J, and all other rearrangements were classified as non-productive. Following IMGT convention, CDR3 was defined as the stretch from the second conserved V-encoded cysteine to the conserved J-encoded phenylalanine. The earlier analysis of about 610 of the donors excluded sequences that lacked an unambiguous match to a single V gene segment. An earlier analysis of 500 to 600 of the donors classified V segments as functional when productive rearrangements were above 56.7% and as segregating when the standard deviation between donors was above 5%. To diagnose cytomegalovirus status from the catalog of TCR beta chain sequences, a statistical classification framework was built. A later analysis assigned V and J genes by comparing TCR nucleotide sequences with IMGT/GENE-DB human TR gene sequences. In a later analysis, CDR3 sequences and most-parsimonious VDJ recombination scenarios were assigned using the TCRdist pipeline. In a later analysis, each TCR beta chain was defined by its CDR3 amino acid sequence together with its V-gene family, and reads lacking a unique V-gene family were excluded. To address suspected cross-contamination and a sequencing artifact, a later analysis removed 592 highly shared, low-generation-probability nucleotide sequences. A later analysis calculated a clonal expansion index for each public chain from normalized within-repertoire ranks of inferred template counts. A later analysis computed generation probabilities with a VDJ recombination model fitted to out-of-frame rearrangements, and checked the results against IGoR. In a later analysis, hypergeometric tests were used to score TCR-TCR, TCR-HLA and TCR-CMV co-occurrence, with a repertoire-size bias correction applied to TCR pairs. In a later analysis, false discovery rates were estimated by permuting HLA or CMV assignments 20 times. In a later analysis, co-occurring TCRs were grouped using DBSCAN, and TCRdist sequence similarity was added for clustering within HLA-allele-positive subsets. For co-occurrence clustering, repertoires with fewer than 30,000 or more than 120,000 public chains were excluded, along with a handful of repertoires with anomalous nucleotide sharing. The clones in this table, taken by TCRdb from immuneACCESS, are in-frame only. Not every clone is retained; where verified, under half of the shortfall comes from an unresolved V gene, and the cause of the rest is unknown. V, J and clone size were drawn from that table, and D and trimming were deduced from the DNA. This sample has about 120,000 clones in its table, and about 85% of those were observed once. The biggest ten clones account for roughly 4% of the sample.

Its CDR3 holds 16 amino acids, cysteine through phenylalanine. The only DNA kept is the CDR3, 48 bases in frame from the first base. The germline V gene (reference sequence) supplies CDR1 MNHNY and CDR2 SVGAGI. V lost 5 bases and J lost 1 base; the stretch between them is 12 bases long. Results and caveats for the whole study, not just this receptor: A total of fewer than 200 TCR beta chains were listed by the study as associated with cytomegalovirus. In both the original and validation cohorts, the classifier was reported to diagnose cytomegalovirus status with high specificity and sensitivity. The cohort was sequenced for TCR beta chains only, and without alpha or paired-chain data the features that could be detected were limited. Linkage disequilibrium might explain the correlated functional status among segregating V segments, but an unknown experimental factor could not be ruled out. The only immune exposure information available for the cohort was CMV serostatus. Compared with the roughly 700-donor mean, donors in an Asian-associated ancestry cluster had fewer N-insertions in productive TCRs, according to a later genetic analysis. A further reported finding was that TCR beta sequences accurately predicted the HLA-A and HLA-B alleles for most subjects in the first cohort. Some IMGT-functional V segments, including TRBV6-2 and TRBV6-3, could not be told apart with the 87-base-pair reads, so those segments were excluded. In a later analysis, most CMV-associated TCR beta chains were found to appear HLA-restricted, with HLA associations seemingly driven largely by CMV exposure. Because counts were too low, seventeen rarely observed V segments, including chromosome 9 orphons, were excluded from the earlier analysis of fewer than 650 of the donors. Most TCR sequences were seen in very few donors, while some public TCRs were found in many individuals. Because HLA typing was missing for some donors at each locus, association tests included only the typed subset. In a later analysis, several top co-occurrence clusters were reported to appear linked to parvovirus B19, influenza, CMV and Epstein-Barr virus. The sequencing pipeline was judged likely to have produced a cluster of highly shared sequence variants as a technical artifact. Presence/absence analyses assumed roughly uniform sequencing depth across donors, an assumption that may not hold. The authors suggested that the approach could potentially be generalized to other disease states and immunological phenotypes. In vitro tests confirmed that three of the cytomegalovirus-associated TCR beta chains recognize cytomegalovirus antigens. Compared with equally common non-associated chains, HLA-associated TCR beta chains in a later analysis were more clonally expanded and had lower generation probabilities. When HLA alleles, especially DR and DQ, strongly co-occurred, TCR associations were difficult to assign to individual alleles. A later genetic analysis associated a missense DCLRE1C variant with V-gene and J-gene trimming of TCR beta chains, and an independent cohort replicated the association. Broadly in line with IMGT annotations, most TCR beta V segments showed up in productive rearrangements about 87% or about 30% of the time in an earlier analysis of several hundred of the donors. A later analysis associated about 18,000 TCR beta sequences with specific HLA alleles at a false discovery rate of 0.05. A later analysis found that TCR association rates varied across HLA loci, with DRB1 alleles showing the most associated TCRs and HLA-C alleles the fewest.

In total, roughly 670 healthy bone marrow donors made up the cohort. All cohort members were sampled while nominally healthy, although unrecorded immune exposures were likely present. The donor tested CMV seropositive, placing the donor among the 310 or so seropositive members of the cohort. A peripheral blood sample was provided by each donor, and peripheral blood mononuclear cells were used for TCR beta sequencing. Genomic DNA was extracted from the blood cell samples with the Qiagen DNeasy Blood Extraction Kit. On this clone itself: Its antigen remains unidentified. No base qualities exist here, and no much larger clone lies one base off it.

The TCR originated in a man younger than 35 in good health and CMV-seropositive. This sequence uses TRBV6-6 and TRBJ2-6, with a weak D call of TRBD1 (5 bases match). Sequencing used PBMCs. DNA sequence: TGTGCCAGCAGTCTCGGCAGGGTATCTGGGGCCAACGTCCTGACTTTC. This encodes CASSLGRVSGANVLTF.